The 20 T cell receptor beta chains below were found in one sample sequenced in a study of early T cells in non-severe SARS-CoV-2 infection. From the 5' RACE reads, TCRdb called clonotypes with MiXCR, one entry per CDR3 protein. The sample lists about 130,000 distinct CDR3 sequences; more than 12% were seen once. The specimen sequenced was whole blood. The receptors shown here come from an adult who was a healthcare worker with PCR-confirmed SARS-CoV-2 infection or an uninfected control (not recorded which).

V is TRBV20-1 and J is TRBJ2-1; 7 bases are shared with TRBD1. CDR1 DFQATT and CDR2 SNEGSKA come from the germline V gene (reference sequence). The CDR3 totals 14 residues. The trim removed 1 base at V and 2 bases at J, leaving 2 bases unmatched. In nucleotides, the CDR3 is TGCAGTGCTAGAGGCAGGGGGACCTACAATGAGCAGTTCTTC. Amino acids: CSARGRGTYNEQFF.

The rearrangement joins TRBV9 to TRBJ2-3; 9 positions agree with TRBD2. J was trimmed by 10 bases and V by 2 bases; bases with no gene match: 8. The CDR3 is 14 amino acids. Germline assignment: CDR1 SGDLS and CDR2 YYNGEE. The CDR3 here is CASSVGTSTSAQYF. Written as DNA, the CDR3 is TGTGCCAGCAGCGTGGGGACTAGCACCTCGGCGCAGTATTTT.

The sample holds a few counts of this clonotype. This sequence joins TRBV5-1 and TRBJ2-7; D uncertain. Germline lookup yields CDR1 SGHRS and CDR2 YFSETQ. CDR3 size: 13 residues. V lost 3 bases and J 7 bases, leaving 14 bases between the germline ends. This chain's CDR3 is CASSSTYSGEQYF. The CDR3 DNA reads as TGCGCCAGCAGCTCGACCTACTCCGGGGAGCAGTACTTC.

This chain links TRBV7-2 with TRBJ2-3; D remains unclear. Trimming stripped 2 bases from V and 6 bases from J, with 12 bases between. From germline, CDR1 is SGHTA and CDR2 FQGNSA. CDR3 length: 14 residues. The CDR3 nucleotides read TGTGCCAGCAGCTTATTCGCCGTTGGGGATACGCAGTATTTT. It translates to CASSLFAVGDTQYF.

This clonotype came up a few times. The chain has TRBV19 and TRBJ2-3; no firm D call. Deletions cut 3 bases from V and 2 bases from J, with 15 bases between. This CDR3 comprises 16 residues. Germline CDR1 is LNHDA and CDR2 is SQIVND (reference sequence). The CDR3 is CASSISRRISTDTQYF. The CDR3 DNA reads as TGTGCCAGTAGTATCTCAAGACGCATATCCACAGATACGCAGTATTTT. The variable domain in full, completed from reference TRBV19 and TRBJ2-3, reads DGGITQSPKYLFRKEGQNVTLSCEQNLNHDAMYWYRQDPGQGLRLIYYSQIVNDFQKGDIAEGYSVSREKKESFPLTVTSAQKNPTAFYLCASSISRRISTDTQYFGPGTRLTVL.

Concerning this clonotype itself: A single base separates this from a much larger clone, so it may be a read error. The gene calls are TRBV12-3 or TRBV12-4 and TRBJ1-1; 10 bases are shared with TRBD1. The trim removed 6 bases at V and 7 bases at J, leaving 8 bases unmatched. CDR3 length equals 14 residues. The CDR3 reads CASRFRQGAGEAFF. The CDR3 region has the DNA TGTGCCAGCAGATTTCGACAGGGGGCTGGTGAAGCTTTCTTT.

The chain combines TRBV7-6 with TRBJ2-1; TRBD2 might be the D (6 bases). The CDR3 loop spans 14 amino acids. Germline V CDR1 and CDR2: SGHVS, FNYEAQ. V dropped 4 bases and J dropped 10 bases, with 17 bases sitting between them. CDR3 amino acids: CASSSSGLSPEQFF. In DNA form, the CDR3 reads TGTGCCAGCAGCTCCTCGGGACTGTCCCCAGAGCAGTTCTTC.

The CDR3 spells CASSLGGDEQYF. Written as DNA, the CDR3 is TGTGCCAGCAGCTTGGGGGGGGACGAGCAGTACTTC. The chain uses TRBV5-4 and TRBJ2-7; D is perhaps TRBD2 (6 bases). The CDR3 loop spans 12 amino acids. In germline, CDR1 is SGHNT, CDR2 YYREEE (reference sequence). Trimming cost V 0 bases and J 5 bases, with 6 bases left between them.

The genes are TRBV10-1 and TRBJ2-2; possibly TRBD2 for D (6 bases). There are 13 residues in the CDR3. The ends were cut back, 4 bases at V and 4 bases at J, with 7 bases in the middle. CDR1 and CDR2 from the germline V gene are WNHNN and SYGVQD (reference sequence). The CDR3 nucleotides read TGCGCCAGCAGTGCCGGGGGCACCGGGGAGCTGTTTTTT. As protein: CASSAGGTGELFF.

The chain recombines TRBV18 with TRBJ1-6; possibly TRBD1 for D (6 bases). The CDR3 totals 13 residues. Trimming pared 6 bases from V and 10 bases from J, leaving 13 bases between. The germline CDR1 and CDR2 sequences are KGHSH and LQKENI. The CDR3 protein is CASSLGDTSPLHF. CDR3 bases: TGTGCCAGCTCGCTCGGGGACACCTCACCCCTCCACTTT.

This clonotype was detected only a few times. The V gene is TRBV19, the J gene TRBJ1-3; D uncertain. This CDR3 is built from 15 residues. Germline V gene sequence: CDR1 LNHDA, CDR2 SQIVND (reference sequence). V was shortened by 10 bases and J by 0 bases, with 16 bases between the two germline ends. CDR3 region: CATVRGRDSGNTIYF. The DNA for the CDR3 is TGTGCCACCGTCCGCGGAAGGGACTCTGGAAACACCATATATTTT.

This clonotype came up a few times. V usage is TRBV20-1 and J usage is TRBJ1-2; TRBD1 is a possible D gene (5 bases). CDR3 length: 12 residues. V gave up 6 bases and J gave up 8 bases, with 16 bases separating them. Germline V gene data show CDR1 as DFQATT and CDR2 as SNEGSKA (reference sequence). The CDR3, as DNA: TGCAGTGCCCCGTCCAGGGTCTGGGGCTACACCTTC. It yields the protein CSAPSRVWGYTF.

This clonotype was detected a few times. The chain employs TRBV20-1 and TRBJ2-3, with D tentatively TRBD2 (7 bases). This CDR3 is 15 amino acids long. Germline V lookup: CDR1 DFQATT, CDR2 SNEGSKA (reference sequence). The ends were cut back, 0 bases at V and 4 bases at J, with 14 bases in the middle. CDR3 sequence: CSARDQGGAPDTQYF. The CDR3 bases are TGCAGTGCTAGAGATCAAGGGGGGGCCCCAGATACGCAGTATTTT.

V is TRBV28 and J is TRBJ2-1; no clear D. CDR3 size: 11 residues. The V gene lost 5 bases and the J gene lost 9 bases, with 8 bases spanning the gap. CDR1 MDHEN and CDR2 SYDVKM come from the germline V gene. CDR3 residues: CASSTLSEQFF. CDR3 bases: TGTGCCAGCAGTACCCTCAGTGAGCAGTTCTTC. The complete variable domain, with remaining parts taken from reference TRBV28 and TRBJ2-1, reads DVKVTQSSRYLVKRTGEKVFLECVQDMDHENMFWYRQDPGLGLRLIYFSYDVKMKEKGDIPEGYSVSREKKERFSLILESASTNQTSMYLCASSTLSEQFFGPGTRLTVL.

This clonotype was picked up a small number of times. The V gene is TRBV7-6, the J gene TRBJ2-3; the D is unclear. The CDR3 is 15 residues long. CDR1 is SGHVS and CDR2 is FNYEAQ in the germline V gene. V was pared by 1 base and J by 2 bases, with 10 bases between. The CDR3 bases are TGTGCCAGCAGCTTAGGGGCCCTCTACACAGATACGCAGTATTTT. Translating gives CASSLGALYTDTQYF.

This chain links TRBV2 with TRBJ2-7; unclear D gene. The V end lost 5 bases, the J end lost 9 bases, and 14 bases lay between the germline ends. Germline values: CDR1 SNHLY, CDR2 FYNNEI. This CDR3 contains 12 residues. CDR3 DNA sequence: TGTGCCAGCAGTTTAGGCGCGTCGGGGCAGTACTTC. Its protein product is CASSLGASGQYF.

The chain joins TRBV3-1 to TRBJ2-1, with D possibly matching TRBD2 (6 bases). CDR1 is LGHDT and CDR2 is YNNKEL in the germline V gene (reference sequence). The CDR3 is 14 amino acids. The V end lost 4 bases, the J end lost 9 bases, and 16 bases lay between the germline ends. The CDR3 DNA reads TGTGCCAGCAGCCCGCCCGTCGGGGAGGTTGAGCAGTTCTTC. Its translation: CASSPPVGEVEQFF.

This clonotype showed up just a few times. The chain uses TRBV18 and TRBJ2-7, with 7 bases that match TRBD2. Looked up from germline, CDR1 is KGHSH and CDR2 is LQKENI. The CDR3 sequence is 15 residues long. The ends lost 6 bases at V and 4 bases at J; junction bases unmatched: 12. The DNA for the CDR3 is TGTGCCAGCTCTCCCAAGACTAGCTCCGGGTACGAGCAGTACTTC. Encoded protein: CASSPKTSSGYEQYF.

This clonotype was seen a few times. This chain connects TRBV3-1 to TRBJ2-7; D is unclear. Germline CDR1 reads LGHDT; CDR2 reads YNNKEL (reference sequence). This CDR3 contains 13 residues. V dropped 4 bases and J dropped 9 bases, with 16 bases sitting between them. The CDR3 DNA reads TGTGCCAGCAGCCTTAACTCACCGGGTCTGCAGTACTTC. Translating gives CASSLNSPGLQYF.

The rearrangement uses TRBV18 and TRBJ1-5; 10 bases agree with TRBD1. Germline V lookup: CDR1 KGHSH, CDR2 LQKENI. V lost 6 bases, J lost 7 bases, and 12 bases stayed unmatched. The CDR3 is 16 amino acids. The CDR3 region is CASSLGGQGTGQPQHF. The CDR3 nucleotides are TGTGCCAGCTCTCTCGGGGGACAGGGGACGGGGCAGCCCCAGCATTTT.